Below, 13 T cell receptor beta chains from the same sample are listed, as sequenced in a study of T cell repertoires in cytomegalovirus infection. TCRdb re-called the reads with MiXCR, one entry per CDR3 protein. The sample records 350,000 to 550,000 distinct CDR3 sequences, approximately 30% being singletons. Sequencing was done on a sample of PBMCs. The receptors were gathered from a human donor in good health (CMV status not recorded). Some clones in this sample may be carry-over from other donors' samples.

The genes are TRBV20-1 and TRBJ2-7; D is unresolved. Trimming removed 5 bases at V and 6 bases at J, with 8 bases between. The CDR3 covers 10 residues. Per germline, CDR1 DFQATT and CDR2 SNEGSKA (reference sequence). CDR3 sequence reads: CSAGVGEQYF. As DNA, the CDR3 is TGCAGTGCTGGGGTGGGCGAGCAGTACTTC.

Comments on this clonotype: A much larger clone lies one base from this, so it may be a read error. The chain combines TRBV12-3 or TRBV12-4 with TRBJ2-3, with D tentatively TRBD2 (7 bases). V was shortened by 3 bases and J by 6 bases, with 13 bases between the two germline ends. The CDR3 runs 14 residues. CDR3 loop: CASSFGGRVDTQYF. The CDR3 nucleotides are TGTGCCAGCAGTTTCGGGGGGCGGGTGGATACGCAGTATTTT.

Concerning this clonotype: The germline gene is not matched at one end of the junction; a read error may be the cause. V and J are TRBV6-2 or TRBV6-3 and TRBJ1-2, with TRBD1 identical over 9 bases. The germline V gene has CDR1 MNHEY and CDR2 SVGEGT. CDR3 size: 14 residues. CDR3 DNA sequence: TGTGCCAGCAGTTACCCGGGGACAGGGAACGGCTACAACTTC. Translated: CASSYPGTGNGYNF.

A few counts support this clonotype. This chain uses TRBV6-1 with TRBJ2-7; D perhaps matches TRBD1 (5 bases). Germline V CDR1 and CDR2: MNHNS, SASEGT. The CDR3 is made up of 15 amino acids. Trimming took off 2 bases at V and 5 bases at J, with 16 bases between the two ends. The CDR3 spells CASSEILGDAHEQYF. For the CDR3, the DNA is TGTGCCAGCAGTGAAATTTTAGGGGATGCCCACGAGCAGTACTTC.

This clonotype was observed many times. The chain links TRBV7-3 to TRBJ2-3, with 8 bases that match TRBD1. The germline V gene has CDR1 SGHTA and CDR2 FQGTGA. V gave up 5 bases and J gave up 2 bases; unmatched junction bases: 3. The CDR3 has 14 amino acids. The CDR3 protein is CASSMTGDTDTQYF. DNA for the CDR3: TGTGCCAGCAGCATGACAGGGGACACAGATACGCAGTATTTT.

This clonotype was observed many times. CDR3 in DNA: TGTGCCAGCAGCCCGGGGTTCAGGCAAGAGACCCAGTACTTC. Its translation is CASSPGFRQETQYF. V gene TRBV7-2 combines with J gene TRBJ2-5; maybe TRBD2 (5 bases). The CDR3 is 14 residues long. Germline CDR1 SGHTA, CDR2 FQGNSA. V lost 5 bases and J 2 bases, leaving 12 bases between the germline ends.

The V call is TRBV28, the J call TRBJ2-7; unclear D gene. With 2 bases removed from V and 6 bases from J, the gap between germline ends came to 8 bases. CDR3 length equals 12 residues. Germline values: CDR1 MDHEN, CDR2 SYDVKM. CDR3 in amino acids: CASSLPFSEQYF. The CDR3 DNA reads TGTGCCAGCAGTTTACCCTTTAGCGAGCAGTACTTC.

Only a few counts were recorded for this clonotype. The J gene is TRBJ1-1, the V gene TRBV4-3, with D unclear. This CDR3 has 13 amino acids. Trimming removed 3 bases at V and 5 bases at J, with 10 bases between. Germline CDR1 and CDR2: LGHNA and YSLEER. CDR3: CASSQVVGTEAFF. The DNA for the CDR3 is TGCGCCAGCAGCCAGGTAGTGGGAACTGAAGCTTTCTTT.

This rearrangement joins TRBV19 to TRBJ2-1, with TRBD1 as a possible D gene (5 bases). This CDR3 is 16 amino acids long. V lost 7 bases to trimming and J lost 0 bases, with 16 bases between them. Germline lookup yields CDR1 LNHDA and CDR2 SQIVND (reference sequence). The DNA of the CDR3 is TGTGCCAGTACCCCCCCCCACAGGAGCTCCTACAATGAGCAGTTCTTC. Amino acids: CASTPPHRSSYNEQFF. The entire variable domain, with the rest obtained from reference TRBV19 and TRBJ2-1, is as follows: DGGITQSPKYLFRKEGQNVTLSCEQNLNHDAMYWYRQDPGQGLRLIYYSQIVNDFQKGDIAEGYSVSREKKESFPLTVTSAQKNPTAFYLCASTPPHRSSYNEQFFGPGTRLTVL.

In this sample, this clonotype turned up a few times. The chain joins TRBV28 to TRBJ2-7; 15 bases map to TRBD2. V gave up 11 bases and J gave up 3 bases; unmatched junction bases: 8. This CDR3 has 15 amino acids. Germline V gives CDR1 MDHEN, CDR2 SYDVKM. This chain's CDR3 is CAAGTSGGFNYEQYF. DNA of the CDR3: TGTGCCGCGGGGACTAGCGGGGGGTTTAACTACGAGCAGTACTTC.

The V gene is TRBV19, the J gene TRBJ1-4; D possibly corresponds to TRBD1 (5 bases). Germline V lookup: CDR1 LNHDA, CDR2 SQIVND (reference sequence). V was pared by 10 bases and J by 7 bases, with 19 bases between. The CDR3 loop spans 14 amino acids. Here the CDR3 reads CAIRIRDGPEKLFF. The CDR3 nucleotides read TGTGCCATTAGAATCCGGGACGGCCCTGAAAAACTGTTTTTT.

The chain combines TRBV4-2 with TRBJ2-5; D tentatively fits TRBD1 or TRBD2 (5 bases each). The germline V gene has CDR1 LGHNA and CDR2 YNFKEQ. Deletions cut 4 bases from V and 4 bases from J, with 16 bases between. This CDR3 has 15 amino acids. The CDR3 sequence is CASSRGPGMGETQYF. CDR3 nucleotide sequence: TGTGCCAGCAGCCGGGGCCCGGGGATGGGAGAGACCCAGTACTTC.

J is TRBJ1-2 and V is TRBV2; D unclear. The germline gives CDR1 SNHLY, CDR2 FYNNEI. CDR3 length: 11 residues. Trimming removed 8 bases from V and 2 bases from J, with 6 bases in between. CDR3 amino acids: CASLHNYGYTF. DNA for the CDR3: TGTGCCAGCCTTCACAACTATGGCTACACCTTC.